This T cell receptor beta chain was sequenced in a study of monozygotic twins with inflammatory bowel disease. Study-wide points: Repertoire similarity did not differ between concordant and discordant twins, possibly owing to limited power.

TCRdb re-called the 5' RACE reads and gives one entry per CDR3 protein, without DNA. The table lists some 330,000 distinct CDR3 sequences. A note on this clonotype: Its antigen is unknown.

This sequence was found in a human donor with ulcerative colitis or Crohn's disease, or a healthy co-twin of an affected twin (not recorded which). Sequencing used blood.

The CDR3 loop reads CASSIRTGAYEQYF. The V call is TRBV19, the J call TRBJ2-7; there is no DNA to check the TCRdb D call of TRBD1. The CDR3 runs to 14 residues. CDR1 LNHDA and CDR2 SQIVND come from the germline V gene (reference sequence).